Presented here are 20 T cell receptor beta chains from one specimen sequenced in a study of neurological immune-mediated disorders. TCRdb reprocessed the 5' RACE reads via MiXCR and lists one record per CDR3 protein. The table shows more than 50,000 distinct CDR3 sequences, with 3.5% to 4.5% occurring only once. The sequencing input was PBMCs. The receptors here all came from a woman between 45 and 60 years old with multiple sclerosis.

In its sample, this clonotype was seen many times. The genes are TRBV20-1 and TRBJ2-7; D gene unclear. V gave up 3 bases and J gave up 3 bases, with 12 bases separating them. There are 13 residues in the CDR3. Germline CDR1 is DFQATT and CDR2 is SNEGSKA (reference sequence). Here the CDR3 DNA reads TGCAGTGCTAGGGGTAATGCCTACTACGAGCAGTACTTC. This sequence encodes CSARGNAYYEQYF.

This clonotype was seen a few times. V and J are TRBV6-1 and TRBJ2-2; TRBD2 agrees at 11 bases. V lost 6 bases and J lost 6; bases outside the gene matches: 6. From germline, CDR1 is MNHNS and CDR2 SASEGT. The CDR3 spans 15 residues. This CDR3 is CASSGTSGFSGELFF. The DNA of the CDR3 is TGTGCCAGCAGCGGGACTAGCGGATTCTCCGGGGAGCTGTTTTTT.

This clonotype was picked up many times. The chain has TRBV12-3 or TRBV12-4 and TRBJ1-2; D gene unclear. The V end lost 1 base, the J end lost 7 bases, and 13 bases lay between the germline ends. The CDR3 sequence is 14 residues long. CDR3 bases: TGTGCCAGCAGTTTAGGGCCCTTTGTCGGTGGCTACACCTTC. Translation gives CASSLGPFVGGYTF.

The chain uses TRBV7-2 and TRBJ1-5; weak D call: TRBD1 (5 bases). Germline values: CDR1 SGHTA, CDR2 FQGNSA. The ends were cut back, 2 bases at V and 3 bases at J, with 11 bases in the middle. The CDR3 covers 15 residues. The CDR3 sequence is CASSLQGRNNQPQHF. CDR3 nucleotides: TGTGCCAGCAGCTTACAGGGTAGGAACAATCAGCCCCAGCATTTT.

This clonotype was recorded at least ten times. V is TRBV19 and J is TRBJ2-1; D is undetermined. The CDR3 spans 14 residues. From germline, CDR1 is LNHDA and CDR2 SQIVND (reference sequence). Trimming removed 4 bases at V and 5 bases at J, with 12 bases between. CDR3: CASSKRLQNNEQFF. In nucleotides, the CDR3 is TGTGCCAGTAGTAAGCGACTTCAGAACAATGAGCAGTTCTTC.

This clonotype was counted a few times. The CDR3 loop is CSAGTPLEQYF. The DNA for the CDR3 is TGCAGTGCCGGGACTCCCCTCGAGCAGTACTTC. The chain couples TRBV20-1 to TRBJ2-7; D might be TRBD2 (6 bases). The CDR3 has 11 residues. Germline V gene lookup returns CDR1 DFQATT and CDR2 SNEGSKA (reference sequence). V gave up 6 bases and J gave up 6 bases, with 12 bases separating them.

The sample holds many counts of this clonotype. This chain joins TRBV5-8 and TRBJ2-7, with D possibly being TRBD1 (6 bases). The CDR3 runs to 14 residues. Per the germline V gene, CDR1 is SGHTS and CDR2 is YDEGEE. The V gene lost 4 bases and the J gene lost 0 bases, with 11 bases spanning the gap. CDR3 nucleotides: TGTGCCAGCAGCCCGTCGGACAGCTCCTACGAGCAGTACTTC. This sequence encodes CASSPSDSSYEQYF.

This CDR3 is CASSEVDRIYEQYF. The CDR3 DNA reads TGTGCCAGCAGTGAAGTGGACAGAATCTACGAGCAGTACTTC. This rearrangement joins TRBV2 to TRBJ2-7, with D possibly being TRBD1 (6 bases). In germline, CDR1 is SNHLY, CDR2 FYNNEI. V lost 1 base, J lost 3 bases, and 10 bases lay in between. The CDR3 totals 14 residues.

This clonotype was seen many times. The chain couples TRBV4-2 to TRBJ2-3; unclear D gene. V lost 2 bases and J lost 4, with 7 bases in between. CDR1 is LGHNA, CDR2 YNFKEQ, per germline. The CDR3 runs 13 residues. The CDR3: CASSQRRADTQYF. CDR3 sequence (DNA): TGTGCCAGCAGCCAACGGCGTGCAGATACGCAGTATTTT.

This clonotype was recorded many times. CDR3 region: CSARNGLAGKSHEQYF. As DNA, the CDR3 is TGCAGTGCTAGAAACGGACTAGCGGGAAAGTCCCACGAGCAGTACTTC. This sequence joins TRBV20-1 and TRBJ2-7; TRBD2 agrees at 12 bases. The CDR3 sequence is 16 residues long. The trim removed 2 bases at V and 5 bases at J, leaving 10 bases unmatched. Per the germline V gene, CDR1 is DFQATT and CDR2 is SNEGSKA (reference sequence).

Ten or more counts support this clonotype. V and J are TRBV12-3 or TRBV12-4 and TRBJ2-3; D unresolved. The CDR3 spans 16 residues. Trimming left V 8 bases short and J 2 bases short, with 20 bases between. The DNA of the CDR3 is TGTGCCAGCCTTGGTCGGAGCGAATTCTACACAGATACGCAGTATTTT. Its translation: CASLGRSEFYTDTQYF.

This clonotype was detected ten times or more. The chain uses TRBV4-2 and TRBJ2-1, with D possibly called TRBD1 or TRBD2 (5 bases each). Trimming left V 3 bases short and J 7 bases short, with 22 bases between. The length of the CDR3 is 17 residues. Looked up from germline, CDR1 is LGHNA and CDR2 is YNFKEQ. The CDR3 sequence is CASSQEIAGTLGNEQFF. CDR3 in DNA: TGTGCCAGCAGCCAGGAAATAGCCGGGACCCTGGGGAATGAGCAGTTCTTC.

This clonotype came up a few times. The chain uses TRBV6-6 and TRBJ1-2, with D possibly TRBD1 on 5 matching bases. Deletions cut 2 bases from V and 2 bases from J, with 12 bases between. The V gene's germline CDR1 is MNHNY and CDR2 SVGAGI (reference sequence). This CDR3 region has 15 residues. CDR3 region: CASSYSQGRNYGYTF. The CDR3 region has the DNA TGTGCCAGCAGTTACAGCCAGGGTAGAAACTATGGCTACACCTTC.

This clonotype was seen many times. V and J are TRBV2 and TRBJ2-2; D is ambiguous. This CDR3 is built from 14 residues. Trimming shortened V by 2 bases and J by 3 bases, and 7 bases separated the two germline ends. Germline CDR1 reads SNHLY; CDR2 reads FYNNEI. This CDR3 reads CASSERQYTGELFF. CDR3 sequence (DNA): TGTGCCAGCAGTGAAAGGCAGTACACCGGGGAGCTGTTTTTT.

This clonotype was recorded at least ten times. This rearrangement joins TRBV19 to TRBJ2-5; 8 bases match TRBD1. This CDR3 comprises 16 residues. Losses at the gene ends were 6 bases for V and 2 bases for J; bases not matched to a gene: 11. Germline-derived CDR1 and CDR2 are LNHDA and SQIVND (reference sequence). The CDR3 DNA follows: TGTGCCAGTAGCTCCAGTAGGACAGGGACACAAGAGACCCAGTACTTC. Protein product: CASSSSRTGTQETQYF.

This clonotype came up many times. The chain uses TRBV3-1 and TRBJ2-2; D tentatively fits TRBD1 or TRBD2 (5 bases each). This CDR3 has 15 amino acids. Trimming removed 4 bases at V and 2 bases at J, with 11 bases between. The germline gives CDR1 LGHDT, CDR2 YNNKEL (reference sequence). The CDR3 sequence is CASSPRGLNTGELFF. The CDR3 DNA follows: TGTGCCAGCAGCCCGAGGGGTCTAAACACCGGGGAGCTGTTTTTT.

In this sample, this clonotype turned up many times. The chain links TRBV24-1 to TRBJ2-3; TRBD2 matches at 8 bases. In germline, CDR1 is KGHDR, CDR2 SFDVKD. V lost 5 bases to trimming and J lost 2 bases; unmatched junction nucleotides: 5. CDR3 length equals 15 residues. The CDR3 loop reads CATSGREGNTDTQYF. For the CDR3, the DNA is TGTGCCACCAGTGGTCGGGAGGGAAACACAGATACGCAGTATTTT.

This clonotype has at least ten counts. The rearrangement joins TRBV6-5 to TRBJ1-1; no clear D. V dropped 2 bases and J dropped 5 bases, with 9 bases sitting between them. CDR1 MNHEY and CDR2 SVGAGI come from the germline V gene. This CDR3 region has 13 residues. CDR3 loop: CASSYRGKTEAFF. CDR3 bases: TGTGCCAGCAGTTACCGAGGGAAAACTGAAGCTTTCTTT.

This clonotype was counted many times. The chain joins TRBV5-1 to TRBJ2-2; D remains unclear. The length of the CDR3 is 14 residues. Trimming pared 2 bases from V and 3 bases from J, leaving 8 bases between. Germline CDR1 and CDR2: SGHRS and YFSETQ. The CDR3: CASSFQQDTGELFF. DNA of the CDR3: TGCGCCAGCAGCTTCCAGCAGGACACCGGGGAGCTGTTTTTT.

In its sample, this clonotype was seen many times. The chain is built from TRBV20-1 and TRBJ2-7; 11 bases are shared with TRBD1. V shed 7 bases, J shed 0 bases, and the junction held 5 bases outside the gene matches. CDR1 DFQATT and CDR2 SNEGSKA come from the germline V gene (reference sequence). The CDR3 is made up of 14 amino acids. CDR3 in amino acids: CSVDRGPFSYEQYF. CDR3 DNA sequence: TGCAGTGTGGACAGGGGGCCTTTCTCCTACGAGCAGTACTTC.